The 15 T cell receptor beta chains in this list originate from one sample, sequenced in a study of blood T cell repertoires in COVID-19. TCRdb's copy holds only in-frame clones and misses some; the assay was immunoSEQ multiplex PCR. The table records around 220,000 clones, around 82% of them present only once. What was sequenced was PBMCs or T cells enriched from blood (not recorded which). The receptors were sampled from a woman in her 40s with acute COVID-19.

The chain joins TRBV2 to TRBJ1-3; 11 positions match TRBD1. Germline lookup yields CDR1 SNHLY and CDR2 FYNNEI. CDR3 length: 17 amino acids. Trimming cost V 8 bases and J 0 bases; bases outside gene matches: 9. CDR3 nucleotides: TGTGCCAGCTCCCCAGGGACAGGGGGGGCCTCTGGAAACACCATATATTTT. This encodes CASSPGTGGASGNTIYF. Full variable domain (missing parts from reference TRBV2 and TRBJ1-3): EPEVTQTPSHQVTQMGQEVILRCVPISNHLYFYWYRQILGQKVEFLVSFYNNEISEKSEIFDDQFSVERPDGSNFTLKIRSTKLEDSAMYFCASSPGTGGASGNTIYFGEGSWLTVV.

CDR3 DNA sequence: TGTGCCAGCAGCTTCCACGAGGCTGACTATGGCTACACCTTC. Amino acids: CASSFHEADYGYTF. The chain combines TRBV5-5 with TRBJ1-2; the D is unclear. The CDR3 spans 14 residues. Looked up from germline, CDR1 is SGHKS and CDR2 is YYEKEE (reference sequence). V was pared by 2 bases and J by 3 bases, with 11 bases between.

V gene TRBV30 combines with J gene TRBJ1-2, with unresolved D. The germline V and J ends were trimmed by 4 bases and 10 bases, with 13 bases remaining between them. Germline lookup yields CDR1 GTSNPN and CDR2 SVGIG (reference sequence). This CDR3 contains 11 residues. CDR3 DNA sequence: TGTGCCTGGACACTCGATACCTTCTACACCTTC. As protein: CAWTLDTFYTF.

The chain recombines TRBV2 with TRBJ2-7; 7 bases are shared with TRBD1. Germline V CDR1 and CDR2: SNHLY, FYNNEI. The length of the CDR3 is 13 residues. V lost 4 bases and J lost 3; bases outside the gene matches: 3. CDR3 residues: CASSVTGVYEQYF. CDR3 nucleotides: TGTGCCAGCAGTGTAACAGGGGTCTACGAGCAGTACTTC.

This rearrangement joins TRBV5-6 to TRBJ1-4; tentative D call: TRBD1 (6 bases). The germline V gene encodes CDR1 SGHDT and CDR2 YYEEEE. V was trimmed by 0 bases and J by 8 bases, leaving 14 bases between them. The length of the CDR3 is 15 residues. CDR3: CASSLVGQGNEKLFF. As DNA, the CDR3 is TGTGCCAGCAGCTTGGTGGGGCAGGGGAACGAAAAACTGTTTTTT.

CDR3 amino acids: CASSFDRGVDTQYF. The CDR3 DNA reads TGTGCCAGCAGCTTTGACAGGGGAGTAGATACGCAGTATTTT. The chain couples TRBV7-9 to TRBJ2-3; 8 bases fit TRBD1. The trim removed 3 bases at V and 5 bases at J, leaving 4 bases unmatched. Germline CDR1 SEHNR, CDR2 FQNEAQ (reference sequence). This CDR3 is 14 amino acids long.

The V and J genes are TRBV6-5 and TRBJ1-1; a possible D gene is TRBD1 (5 bases). The V gene's germline CDR1 is MNHEY and CDR2 SVGAGI. Trimming stripped 0 bases from V and 1 base from J, with 12 bases between. The CDR3 loop spans 16 amino acids. Here the CDR3 reads CASSYSRGRPNTEAFF. CDR3 DNA: TGTGCCAGCAGTTACTCTCGGGGGAGGCCGAACACTGAAGCTTTCTTT.

This clone was recorded a few times. This chain connects TRBV6-5 to TRBJ1-5; D gene uncertain. The CDR3 contains 13 residues. Trimming removed 5 bases at V and 8 bases at J, with 13 bases between. In germline, CDR1 is MNHEY, CDR2 SVGAGI. DNA of the CDR3: TGTGCCAGCAGTCGCGTGATTCAAGAGCCCCAGCATTTT. It yields the protein CASSRVIQEPQHF.

This clone was seen only a few times. This sequence joins TRBV25-1 and TRBJ2-5; D possibly corresponds to TRBD2 (6 bases). Germline V lookup: CDR1 MGHDK, CDR2 SYGVNS. The CDR3 spans 13 residues. Deletions cut 7 bases from V and 4 bases from J, with 13 bases between. This chain's CDR3 is CASTGDWGETQYF. CDR3 DNA: TGTGCCAGCACTGGGGACTGGGGAGAGACCCAGTACTTC.

This clone has a handful of counts. The rearrangement joins TRBV2 to TRBJ1-5; TRBD1 agrees at 8 bases. Per the germline V gene, CDR1 is SNHLY and CDR2 is FYNNEI. The CDR3 has 13 residues. J was trimmed by 7 bases and V by 6 bases; bases with no gene match: 5. The CDR3 loop is CASRGTGGQPQHF. CDR3 nucleotide sequence: TGTGCCAGCAGGGGGACAGGCGGGCAGCCCCAGCATTTT.

The rearrangement joins TRBV29-1 to TRBJ1-2; TRBD1 is a possible D gene (6 bases). V shed 6 bases and J shed 4 bases, with 6 bases lying between them. The CDR3 spans 10 residues. The germline V gene has CDR1 SQVTM and CDR2 ANQGSEA. This chain's CDR3 is CSVDSYGYTF. DNA for the CDR3: TGCAGCGTGGACAGCTATGGCTACACCTTC.

The chain joins TRBV29-1 to TRBJ1-2; maybe TRBD1 (6 bases). Germline lookup yields CDR1 SQVTM and CDR2 ANQGSEA. With 7 bases removed from V and 0 bases from J, the gap between germline ends came to 12 bases. The length of the CDR3 is 13 residues. In DNA form, the CDR3 reads TGCAGCGCGGGGAACAGGGCTAACTATGGCTACACCTTC. This translates into CSAGNRANYGYTF.

Here the CDR3 DNA reads TGTGCCAGCAGCCAAGAAGGACTAGCGGGGTCCACAGATACGCAGTATTTT. Translated: CASSQEGLAGSTDTQYF. The V call is TRBV14, the J call TRBJ2-3; 12 bases are shared with TRBD2. Germline CDR1 reads SGHDN; CDR2 reads FVKESK. The CDR3 is 17 amino acids. The V segment lost 0 bases and the J segment 2 bases; nucleotides outside the gene matches: 3.

The CDR3 region has the DNA TGTGCCAGCAGCTTAAACGGGGGGCAAGACTATGGCTACACCTTC. Its protein is CASSLNGGQDYGYTF. The genes are TRBV7-3 and TRBJ1-2, with a tentative D call TRBD1 (6 bases). CDR1 and CDR2 (germline): SGHTA, FQGTGA. Trimming stripped 1 base from V and 3 bases from J, with 12 bases between. The CDR3 sequence is 15 residues long.

J is TRBJ1-1 and V is TRBV19, with D uncertain. This CDR3 spans 16 amino acids. The V end was cut by 5 bases, the J end by 0 bases, with 16 bases between. Germline loops: CDR1 LNHDA, CDR2 SQIVND (reference sequence). The CDR3 here is CASSQNAGLMNTEAFF. The CDR3 DNA follows: TGTGCCAGTAGTCAAAACGCCGGGTTAATGAACACTGAAGCTTTCTTT.